These T cell receptor beta chains were read from a single sample in a study of blood T cell repertoires in COVID-19. Clones were sequenced by immunoSEQ multiplex PCR, and TCRdb holds only the in-frame ones, with some missing. In the table there are 120,000 to 150,000 clones, 70% to 90% of which are singletons. Sequenced material: peripheral blood. Receptors were obtained from an older woman with acute or convalescent COVID-19. The CDR3 runs from the conserved cysteine through the conserved F or W. The D gene is left open where the match is weak. Some rows have no size entry. The others give once, few or many, or a class for an expanded clone.

J: TRBJ1-2; D: TRBD1; V: TRBV9; size: -; DNA: TGTGCCAGCAGCCCCCGGACAGGGGCCTATGGCTACACCTTC; CDR3: CASSPRTGAYGYTF
J: TRBJ1-5; D: -; V: TRBV28; size: -; DNA: TGTGCCAGCAGGCCGGGACAACAGCCCCAGCATTTT; CDR3: CASRPGQQPQHF
J: TRBJ1-4; D: TRBD1; V: TRBV6-5; size: -; DNA: TGTGCCTCCAGCAGGGGACAGACTAATGAAAAACTGTTTTTT; CDR3: CASSRGQTNEKLFF
J: TRBJ2-3; D: -; V: TRBV5-1; size: -; DNA: TGCGCCAGCAGTATGACAGCGGGTTCGGAGGGAGATACGCAGTATTTT; CDR3: CASSMTAGSEGDTQYF
J: TRBJ2-2; D: TRBD2; V: TRBV28; size: -; DNA: TGTGCCAGCAGTCCCGGGGGGGTTGAGACCGGGGAGCTGTTTTTT; CDR3: CASSPGGVETGELFF
J: TRBJ1-5; D: -; V: TRBV7-2; size: once; DNA: TGTGCCAGCAGCTTGGAGCACAAGTATAGCAATCAGCCCCAGCATTTT; CDR3: CASSLEHKYSNQPQHF
J: TRBJ1-2; D: TRBD1; V: TRBV30; size: -; DNA: TGTGCCTGGAGTGTGGACAGGGCCCTCGTCTATGGCTACACCTTC; CDR3: CAWSVDRALVYGYTF
J: TRBJ1-6; D: TRBD1; V: TRBV5-1; size: -; DNA: TGCGCCAGCAGCCTCCAGACAGGGGATGGTTCACCCCTCCACTTT; CDR3: CASSLQTGDGSPLHF
J: TRBJ2-1; D: TRBD1; V: TRBV6-5; size: -; DNA: TGTGCCAGCAGCCGACAGGGAGAATGGGGTGAGCAGTTCTTC; CDR3: CASSRQGEWGEQFF
J: TRBJ2-3; D: TRBD2; V: TRBV9; size: -; DNA: TGTGCCAGCAGCGTTTCGACTAGCGGGGGGGCGACGCAGTATTTT; CDR3: CASSVSTSGGATQYF
J: TRBJ1-2; D: TRBD1; V: TRBV6-2/TRBV6-3; size: once; DNA: TGTGCCAGCAGTCGACAGGGGAGCTATGGCTACACCTTC; CDR3: CASSRQGSYGYTF